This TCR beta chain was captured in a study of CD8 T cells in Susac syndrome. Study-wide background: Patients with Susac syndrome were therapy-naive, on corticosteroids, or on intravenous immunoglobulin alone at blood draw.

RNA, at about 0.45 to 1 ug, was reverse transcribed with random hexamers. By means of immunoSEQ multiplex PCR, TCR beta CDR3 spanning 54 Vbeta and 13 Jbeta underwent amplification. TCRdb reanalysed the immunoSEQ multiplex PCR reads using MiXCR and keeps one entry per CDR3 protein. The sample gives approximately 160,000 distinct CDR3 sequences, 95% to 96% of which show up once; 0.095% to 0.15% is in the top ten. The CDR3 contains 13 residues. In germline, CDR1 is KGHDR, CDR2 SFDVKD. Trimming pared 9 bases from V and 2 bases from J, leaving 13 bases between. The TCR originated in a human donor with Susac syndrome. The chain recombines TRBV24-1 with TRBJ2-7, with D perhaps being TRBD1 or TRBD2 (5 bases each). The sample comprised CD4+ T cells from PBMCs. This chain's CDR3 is CATQEGTTYEQYF. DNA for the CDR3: TGTGCCACCCAGGAAGGGACGACCTACGAGCAGTACTTC.